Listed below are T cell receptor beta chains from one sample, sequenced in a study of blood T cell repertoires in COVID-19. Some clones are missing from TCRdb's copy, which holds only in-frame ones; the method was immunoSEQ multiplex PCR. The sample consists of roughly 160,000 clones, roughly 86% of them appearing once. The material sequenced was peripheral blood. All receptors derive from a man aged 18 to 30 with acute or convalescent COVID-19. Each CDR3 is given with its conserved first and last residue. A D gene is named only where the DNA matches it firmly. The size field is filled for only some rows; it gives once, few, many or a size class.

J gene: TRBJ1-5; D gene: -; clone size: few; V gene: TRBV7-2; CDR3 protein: CASSLVGGNQPQHF; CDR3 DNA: TGTGCCAGCAGCTTAGTGGGGGGGAATCAGCCCCAGCATTTT
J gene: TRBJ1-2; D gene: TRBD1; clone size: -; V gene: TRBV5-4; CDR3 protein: CASSLGGQGGYGYTF; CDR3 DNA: TGTGCCAGCAGCTTGGGGGGACAGGGGGGCTATGGCTACACCTTC
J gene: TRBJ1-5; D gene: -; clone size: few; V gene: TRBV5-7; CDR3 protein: CASSPGWRVDQPQHF; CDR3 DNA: TGTGCCAGCAGCCCGGGTTGGCGGGTTGACCAGCCCCAGCATTTT
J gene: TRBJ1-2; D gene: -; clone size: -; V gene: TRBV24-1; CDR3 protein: CATSDLARGYTF; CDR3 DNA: TGTGCCACCAGTGATTTAGCGCGAGGCTACACCTTC
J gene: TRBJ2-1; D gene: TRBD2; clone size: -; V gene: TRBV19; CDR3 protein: CASSPRLAGGLLSYNEQFF; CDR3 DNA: TGTGCCAGTAGTCCAAGACTAGCGGGGGGGCTGTTGTCCTACAATGAGCAGTTCTTC
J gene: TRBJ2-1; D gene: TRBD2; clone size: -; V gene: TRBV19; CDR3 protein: CASSGTSGGYNEQFF; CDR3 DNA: TGTGCCAGTAGTGGGACTAGCGGGGGTTACAATGAGCAGTTCTTC
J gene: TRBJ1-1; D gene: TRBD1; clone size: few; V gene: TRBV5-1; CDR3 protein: CASSLGTGLNTEAFF; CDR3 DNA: TGCGCCAGCAGCTTGGGGACAGGCTTGAACACTGAAGCTTTCTTT
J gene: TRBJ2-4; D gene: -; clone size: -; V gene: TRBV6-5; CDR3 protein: CASREKENIQYF; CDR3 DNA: TGTGCCAGCCGAGAGAAAGAAAACATTCAGTACTTC
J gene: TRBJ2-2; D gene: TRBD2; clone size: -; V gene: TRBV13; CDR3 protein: CASSRTRRGGNTGELFF; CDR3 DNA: TGTGCCAGCAGCCGTACAAGGCGGGGGGGGAACACCGGGGAGCTGTTTTTT
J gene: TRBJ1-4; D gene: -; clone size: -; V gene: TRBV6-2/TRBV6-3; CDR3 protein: CASSPGAWVTNEKLFF; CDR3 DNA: TGTGCCAGCAGCCCTGGGGCGTGGGTTACTAATGAAAAACTGTTTTTT
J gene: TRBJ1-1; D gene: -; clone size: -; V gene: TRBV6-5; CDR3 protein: CASRGGANTEAFF; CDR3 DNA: TGTGCCAGCAGGGGAGGGGCGAACACTGAAGCTTTCTTT
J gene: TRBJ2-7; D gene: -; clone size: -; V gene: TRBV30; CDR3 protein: CAWRPGQNSYEQYF; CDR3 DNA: TGTGCCTGGAGACCGGGACAAAACTCCTACGAGCAGTACTTC
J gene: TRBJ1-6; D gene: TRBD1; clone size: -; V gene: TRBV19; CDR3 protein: CASRRTGSGSPLHF; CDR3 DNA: TGTGCCAGTAGACGGACAGGGTCTGGCTCACCCCTCCACTTT
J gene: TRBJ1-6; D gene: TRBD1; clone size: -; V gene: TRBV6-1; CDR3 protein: CASSEPRTGSNSPLHF; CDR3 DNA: TGTGCCAGCAGTGAACCTCGGACAGGGAGTAATTCACCCCTCCACTTT
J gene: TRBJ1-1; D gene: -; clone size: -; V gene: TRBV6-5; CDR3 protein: CASGGTGNTEAFF; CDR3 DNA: TGTGCCAGCGGAGGGACGGGGAACACTGAAGCTTTCTTT
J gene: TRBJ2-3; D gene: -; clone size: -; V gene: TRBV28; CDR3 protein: CASSSGSDTQYF; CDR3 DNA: TGTGCCAGCAGTTCAGGGTCAGATACGCAGTATTTT
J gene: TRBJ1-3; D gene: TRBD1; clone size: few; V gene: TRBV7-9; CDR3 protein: CASSLRLQGAGGNTIYF; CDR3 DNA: TGTGCCAGCAGCTTACGATTACAGGGGGCGGGAGGAAACACCATATATTTT
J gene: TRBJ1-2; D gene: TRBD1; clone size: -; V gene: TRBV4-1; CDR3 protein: CASAPGTGVGYTF; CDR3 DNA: TGCGCCAGCGCACCGGGGACAGGGGTTGGCTACACCTTC
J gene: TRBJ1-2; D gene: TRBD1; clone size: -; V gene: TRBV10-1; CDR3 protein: CASSDRQGAGYGYTF; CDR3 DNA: TGCGCCAGCAGTGATCGGCAGGGGGCTGGCTATGGCTACACCTTC
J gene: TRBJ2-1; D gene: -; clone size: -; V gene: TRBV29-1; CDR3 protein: CSAVLTAYNEQFF; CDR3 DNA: TGCAGCGCCGTACTGACAGCGTACAATGAGCAGTTCTTC
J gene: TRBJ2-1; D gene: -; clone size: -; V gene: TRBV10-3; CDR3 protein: CAISEFGYNEQFF; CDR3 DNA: TGTGCCATCAGTGAGTTCGGGTACAATGAGCAGTTCTTC
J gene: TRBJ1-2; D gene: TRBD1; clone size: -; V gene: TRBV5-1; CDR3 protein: CASSPGTASYGYTF; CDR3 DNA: TGCGCCAGCAGCCCCGGGACAGCAAGCTATGGCTACACCTTC
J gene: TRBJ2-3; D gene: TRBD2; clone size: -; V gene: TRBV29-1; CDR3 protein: CSAQRGSGNTQYF; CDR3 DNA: TGCAGCGCCCAGCGGGGGTCGGGAAATACGCAGTATTTT
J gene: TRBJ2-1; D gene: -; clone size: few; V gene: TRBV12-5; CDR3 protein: CASGLIKYDEQFF; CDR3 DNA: TGTGCTAGTGGTTTAATTAAATATGATGAGCAGTTCTTC
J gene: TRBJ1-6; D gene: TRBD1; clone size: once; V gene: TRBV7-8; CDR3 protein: CASSITGDNSPLHF; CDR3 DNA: TGTGCCAGCAGCATCACAGGGGATAATTCACCCCTCCACTTT
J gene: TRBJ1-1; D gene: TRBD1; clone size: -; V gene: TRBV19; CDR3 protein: CASNQGGVTEAFF; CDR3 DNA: TGTGCCAGTAACCAGGGGGGTGTCACTGAAGCTTTCTTT
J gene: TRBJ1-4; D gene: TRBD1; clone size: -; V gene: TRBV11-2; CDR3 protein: CASSRSPGQANEKLFF; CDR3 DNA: TGTGCCAGCAGCCGTTCTCCGGGACAGGCTAATGAAAAACTGTTTTTT
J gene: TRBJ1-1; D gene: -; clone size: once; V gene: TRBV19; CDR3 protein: CASRSSDTTNTEAFF; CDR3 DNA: TGTGCCAGTAGATCCTCGGACACGACGAACACTGAAGCTTTCTTT
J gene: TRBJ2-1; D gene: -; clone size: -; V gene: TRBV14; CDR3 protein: CASSQVGFGIGSSYNEQFF; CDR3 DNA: TGTGCCAGCAGCCAAGTCGGGTTCGGAATTGGGAGCTCCTACAATGAGCAGTTCTTC
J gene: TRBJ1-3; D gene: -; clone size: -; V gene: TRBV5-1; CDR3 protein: CASSYGDNTIYF; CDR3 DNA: TGCGCCAGCAGCTACGGGGATAACACCATATATTTT